The entry below gives a single TCR beta chain sequence along with its context. Using unique molecular identifiers, the investigators prepared the TCRbeta library. In TCRdb, the PCR reads were re-called with MiXCR into one record per CDR3 protein. The sample lists about 540,000 distinct CDR3 sequences, about a sixth occurring once. Trimming removed 0 bases from V and 9 bases from J, with 18 bases in between. The CDR3 runs to 14 residues. Germline V gives CDR1 DFQATT, CDR2 SNEGSKA (reference sequence). The data were taken from a study of T-cell reconstitution after alpha-beta-depleted transplantation in children.

The genes are TRBV20-1 and TRBJ2-7; TRBD2 is a possible D gene (5 bases). This sequence originates from a human donor who donated a stem cell graft to a child with acute lymphoblastic leukemia. Sequences were derived from PBMCs from the stem cell graft donor, sampled from the stem cell graft. CDR3: CSARDSRAREGQYF. The CDR3 nucleotides are TGCAGTGCTAGAGATTCGCGAGCGAGGGAAGGGCAGTACTTC.